Below, 3 T cell receptor beta chains from the same sample are listed, as sequenced in a study of T cell responses to AZD1222 COVID-19 vaccine. The data were produced by immunoSEQ multiplex PCR, yet TCRdb's version contains in-frame clones alone and is incomplete. The table records over 150,000 clones, over 80% of them present only once. Sequenced material: peripheral blood, taken on day 0 of AZD1222 vaccination. The receptors originated from an adult in good health.

The gene calls are TRBV10-3 and TRBJ1-3; D might be TRBD1 (5 bases). The V and J ends lost 3 bases and 8 bases respectively, with 14 bases between them. Germline CDR1 and CDR2: ENHRY and SYGVKD. The CDR3 spans 14 residues. CDR3 loop: CAISEALGVDTIYF. The CDR3 DNA is TGTGCCATCAGTGAAGCGTTAGGGGTAGACACCATATATTTT.

This clone was counted a single time. This rearrangement joins TRBV6-5 to TRBJ2-7; 12 bases fit TRBD1. V trimming: 6 bases; J trimming: 4 bases; junction bases outside the gene matches: 7. The CDR3 runs 15 residues. Germline loops: CDR1 MNHEY, CDR2 SVGAGI. This CDR3 is CASSPRDRGLYEQYF. CDR3 nucleotides: TGTGCCAGCAGCCCCCGGGACAGGGGGCTTTACGAGCAGTACTTC.

The rearrangement uses TRBV6-4 and TRBJ1-2; unclear D gene. V lost 3 bases and J lost 9, with 8 bases in between. Looked up from germline, CDR1 is MRHNA and CDR2 is SNTAGT. This CDR3 comprises 11 residues. CDR3 in amino acids: CASSEGRSYTF. CDR3 coding DNA: TGTGCCAGCAGTGAAGGCAGGAGCTACACCTTC.